The 20 T cell receptor beta chains given below trace back to one sample, sequenced in a study of shared clonotypes between healthy human individuals. The table came from immunoSEQ multiplex PCR; TCRdb's copy has only in-frame clones and leaves some out. The sample holds about 1 million clones, 70% to 80% seen once. The source material was memory CD4+ T cells from PBMCs. Noted subset: CD45RA-negative fraction. The receptor set was obtained from a man aged 18 to 30 in good health. Some clones in this sample may be carry-over from other donors' samples.

V gene TRBV2 combines with J gene TRBJ2-3; a weak D match, TRBD2 (6 bases). The CDR3 consists of 13 residues. V lost 8 bases and J 6 bases, leaving 15 bases between the germline ends. Germline CDR1 and CDR2: SNHLY and FYNNEI. The CDR3 reads CASESGWEDTQYF. In nucleotides, the CDR3 is TGTGCCAGCGAAAGCGGGTGGGAGGATACGCAGTATTTT.

A note on this clone: The sample has other DNA sequences that encode this CDR3 too. J is TRBJ2-7 and V is TRBV28, with a weak D call TRBD1 (5 bases). V was cut by 5 bases and J by 0 bases, with 14 bases left in between. The CDR3 loop spans 15 amino acids. Germline V gene sequence: CDR1 MDHEN, CDR2 SYDVKM. The CDR3 reads CASSPILDSSYEQYF. CDR3 bases: TGTGCCAGCAGTCCTATCCTTGACAGCTCCTACGAGCAGTACTTC.

This rearrangement joins TRBV7-2 to TRBJ2-3, with D perhaps matching TRBD1 or TRBD2 (6 bases each). Deletions cut 1 base from V and 2 bases from J, with 10 bases between. CDR1 is SGHTA, CDR2 FQGNSA, per germline. The CDR3 length is 15 residues. The CDR3 DNA reads as TGTGCCAGCAGCTTAGGGAGGGGGAACACAGATACGCAGTATTTT. Protein: CASSLGRGNTDTQYF.

The chain links TRBV6-5 to TRBJ1-1; 7 bases align to TRBD1. Germline CDR1 is MNHEY and CDR2 is SVGAGI. The trim removed 4 bases at V and 6 bases at J, leaving 8 bases unmatched. The CDR3 spans 14 residues. In DNA form, the CDR3 reads TGTGCCAGCAGTTTGGGCAGGGGGAGCGCTGAAGCTTTCTTT. Its translation is CASSLGRGSAEAFF.

The gene calls are TRBV4-1 and TRBJ2-5, with D uncertain. This CDR3 has 17 amino acids. Germline lookup yields CDR1 MGHRA and CDR2 YSYEKL. V was clipped by 1 base and J by 5 bases, with 20 bases between them. The CDR3 loop is CASSQVRSGFPAETQYF. DNA of the CDR3: TGCGCCAGCAGCCAAGTTCGATCAGGATTTCCGGCCGAGACCCAGTACTTC.

CDR3 residues: CASSYGSAEQYF. The CDR3 nucleotides read TGTGCCAGCAGTTATGGGAGCGCCGAGCAGTACTTC. The chain links TRBV6-5 to TRBJ2-7; D possibly corresponds to TRBD2 (5 bases). The CDR3 contains 12 residues. The V end lost 3 bases, the J end lost 6 bases, and 9 bases lay between the germline ends. Per germline, CDR1 MNHEY and CDR2 SVGAGI.

This chain connects TRBV28 to TRBJ2-5; 7 bases are shared with TRBD2. The DNA end favors TRBJ2-7, so the J call may be wrong. Germline lookup yields CDR1 MDHEN and CDR2 SYDVKM. The length of the CDR3 is 16 residues. CDR3 region: CASRTPQRGLSYEQYF. CDR3 bases: TGTGCCAGCAGGACACCACAGCGGGGACTCTCCTACGAGCAGTACTTC.

Of note for this clone: Other DNA sequences of this sample code for an identical CDR3. V gene TRBV7-3 combines with J gene TRBJ2-3; D is unresolved. This CDR3 spans 12 amino acids. The V gene lost 1 base and the J gene lost 1 base, with 0 bases spanning the gap. Germline V gene data show CDR1 as SGHTA and CDR2 as FQGTGA. The CDR3 here is CASSLSTDTQYF. CDR3 in DNA: TGTGCCAGCAGCTTAAGCACAGATACGCAGTATTTT.

V and J are TRBV27 and TRBJ2-3; 9 bases match TRBD1. J gave up 4 bases and V 3 bases, and 5 bases lay outside the gene matches. Germline CDR1 MNHEY, CDR2 SMNVEV (reference sequence). This CDR3 has 15 amino acids. CDR3 sequence (DNA): TGTGCCAGCAGTTTGTTGGGACAGGGACCAGATACGCAGTATTTT. This gives the protein CASSLLGQGPDTQYF.

The V gene is TRBV27, the J gene TRBJ2-1; D gene uncertain. This CDR3 has 14 amino acids. With 3 bases removed from V and 1 base from J, the gap between germline ends came to 7 bases. CDR1 MNHEY and CDR2 SMNVEV come from the germline V gene (reference sequence). The CDR3 coding sequence is TGTGCCAGCAGTTTTGCTAGTTCCTACAATGAGCAGTTCTTC. Translation gives CASSFASSYNEQFF.

Only one count was recorded for this clone. The genes are TRBV9 and TRBJ2-1; D may correspond to TRBD1 or TRBD2 (6 bases each). The CDR3 loop spans 16 amino acids. Looked up from germline, CDR1 is SGDLS and CDR2 is YYNGEE. Trimming removed 4 bases from V and 3 bases from J, with 17 bases in between. The DNA for the CDR3 is TGTGCCAGCAGCAGAGGGGGGAGCGGTGGCTACAATGAGCAGTTCTTC. Its protein product is CASSRGGSGGYNEQFF.

This clone was seen at least ten times. The V and J genes are TRBV4-3 and TRBJ2-7; TRBD2 might be the D (6 bases). The V and J ends lost 1 base and 2 bases respectively, with 15 bases between them. The CDR3 has 16 amino acids. CDR1 and CDR2 from the germline V gene are LGHNA and YSLEER. The CDR3, as DNA: TGCGCCAGCAGCCAAGGGAGGGGTGGCAGAGCCTACGAGCAGTACTTC. Translation gives CASSQGRGGRAYEQYF.

This clone was seen just once. The genes are TRBV5-4 and TRBJ2-4; the D call may be TRBD1 or TRBD2 (5 bases each). Trimming stripped 2 bases from V and 0 bases from J, with 18 bases between. The CDR3 spans 18 residues. Germline lookup yields CDR1 SGHNT and CDR2 YYREEE (reference sequence). The CDR3 protein is CASSFGRESSLAKNIQYF. The CDR3 nucleotides are TGTGCCAGCAGCTTTGGCAGGGAGTCCTCGCTAGCCAAAAACATTCAGTACTTC.

This sequence joins TRBV11-1 and TRBJ2-1, with 8 bases that match TRBD2. Germline V gives CDR1 SGHAT, CDR2 FQDESV (reference sequence). The CDR3 loop spans 19 amino acids. Germline trimming cut 5 bases from V and 1 base from J; bases unmatched to any gene: 16. CDR3 protein: CASSEPSEGSGDSYNEQFF. The CDR3 DNA is TGTGCCAGCAGCGAACCTAGCGAGGGTAGCGGGGATTCCTACAATGAGCAGTTCTTC. Full variable domain (outside the CDR3, taken from reference TRBV11-1 and TRBJ2-1): EAEVAQSPRYKITEKSQAVAFWCDPISGHATLYWYRQILGQGPELLVQFQDESVVDDSQLPKDRFSAERLKGVDSTLKIQPAELGDSAMYLCASSEPSEGSGDSYNEQFFGPGTRLTVL.

The chain has TRBV28 and TRBJ1-5; D remains unclear. V was cut by 4 bases and J by 3 bases, with 10 bases left in between. CDR1 MDHEN and CDR2 SYDVKM come from the germline V gene. This CDR3 is built from 14 residues. In DNA form, the CDR3 reads TGTGCCAGCAGTTCCTACATGGACAATCAGCCCCAGCATTTT. Protein sequence: CASSSYMDNQPQHF.

This chain uses TRBV28 with TRBJ2-1, with TRBD2 as a possible D gene (7 bases). The V gene's germline CDR1 is MDHEN and CDR2 SYDVKM. The CDR3 is 14 amino acids. The ends were cut back, 7 bases at V and 1 base at J, with 11 bases in the middle. The CDR3 DNA reads as TGTGCCAGCATACAGGGAGGGTCCTACAATGAGCAGTTCTTC. Amino acid sequence: CASIQGGSYNEQFF.

This clone has more than one count but fewer than ten. The rearrangement links TRBV29-1 to TRBJ1-1, with a possible D match to TRBD1 (5 bases). The germline V gene has CDR1 SQVTM and CDR2 ANQGSEA. The CDR3 covers 11 residues. The CDR3 region is CSGVMSDKAFF. DNA for the CDR3: TGCAGTGGGGTTATGTCGGACAAAGCTTTCTTT.

The V call is TRBV21-1, the J call TRBJ2-3; the table gives TRBD2 as D, unverified against the DNA. TRBV21-1 is termed a pseudogene. This CDR3 contains 14 residues. CDR3 in DNA: TGTGCCAGCAGCAAAGAAGAGGGCGAGAATACGCAGTATTTT. Amino acids: CASSKEEGENTQYF.

This clone occurred once. This sequence joins TRBV2 and TRBJ2-3; D is unresolved. The CDR3 is made up of 15 amino acids. The germline V and J ends were trimmed by 3 bases and 4 bases, with 14 bases remaining between them. CDR1 SNHLY and CDR2 FYNNEI come from the germline V gene. CDR3 amino acids: CASSESVYPADTQYF. The CDR3, as DNA: TGTGCCAGCAGTGAGTCGGTTTACCCAGCAGATACGCAGTATTTT.

The chain employs TRBV5-4 and TRBJ1-1, with 9 bases aligning to TRBD1. The length of the CDR3 is 15 residues. J lost 9 bases, V lost 0 bases, and 9 bases had no gene match. Germline assignment: CDR1 SGHNT and CDR2 YYREEE (reference sequence). The CDR3 region is CASSLDQSGQGKAFF. The CDR3 DNA is TGTGCCAGCAGCTTGGACCAATCGGGACAGGGTAAAGCTTTCTTT.